Included here is one TCR beta chain sequence, with context. Antigen: not known. The length of the CDR3 is 16 residues. From germline, CDR1 is LGHNA and CDR2 YNFKEQ. This record belongs to a study of monozygotic twins with inflammatory bowel disease. Study-level findings and limits: Healthy twins showed more clonotype sharing with others than IBD patients, especially patients with disease activity.

With eight separate reactions per sample, the authors made cDNA. For each CDR3 protein, TCRdb gives one entry from its re-call of the 5' RACE reads, without DNA. The clone table shows about 380,000 distinct CDR3 sequences, with the ten largest holding 2% to 3%. J is TRBJ2-5 and V is TRBV4-2; TCRdb gives TRBD2 as the D gene, but with no DNA this cannot be confirmed. This receptor was obtained from a human donor with ulcerative colitis or Crohn's disease, or a healthy co-twin of an affected twin (not recorded which). Material for sequencing was blood. This CDR3 is CASSQPRAGIGETQYF.